Shown below are 2 T cell receptor beta chains from a single sample sequenced in a study of CD8+ T cells in alopecia areata. The sequencing template was cDNA reverse transcribed from extracted RNA. The protocol was immunoSEQ multiplex PCR, while the TCRdb copy is restricted to in-frame clones and leaves out a portion. There are around 190,000 clones in the sample; approximately 57% occur only once, and approximately 1% lies in the top ten. Specified treatment: oral pan-JAK inhibitor, 5-10 mg twice daily. Material: CD4+ T cells sorted from blood, obtained at week 24, from a patient treated with tofacitinib. These TCRs come from a human donor with alopecia areata.

The J gene is TRBJ1-5, the V gene TRBV30, with TRBD1 matching 8 bases. V trimming: 2 bases; J trimming: 5 bases; junction bases outside the gene matches: 5. Germline CDR1 GTSNPN, CDR2 SVGIG (reference sequence). CDR3 length equals 14 residues. The CDR3, as DNA: TGTGCCTGGAGTTCAGGACAGGGCGATCAGCCCCAGCATTTT. Translated, it gives CAWSSGQGDQPQHF.

The V and J genes are TRBV2 and TRBJ1-2; TRBD1 might be the D (5 bases). Deletions cut 1 base from V and 8 bases from J, with 14 bases between. In germline, CDR1 is SNHLY, CDR2 FYNNEI. This CDR3 region has 14 residues. DNA of the CDR3: TGTGCCAGCAGTGAAGAGCCAGGGACGAGAGGCTACACCTTC. Protein sequence: CASSEEPGTRGYTF.